This T cell receptor (beta chain) was captured in a study of T cells in Graves' hyperthyroidism and ophthalmopathy. Across the study: It was at initial diagnosis, before any treatment, that peripheral blood was collected. Overall study findings and caveats: Researchers found most expanded thyroid clonotypes above 0.001 in blood as well. In simple terms, a model built on 13 V-J features told ophthalmopathy apart from stable hyperthyroidism.

This clonotype has ten or more counts. Antigen unknown. Patients with uncontrolled infections, other autoimmune diseases, pregnancy or lactation were excluded. RNA transcripts yielded amplified TCR beta CDR3 regions. TCR CDR3 underwent first-round RT-PCR with the HTBI primer set. TCRdb called the multiplex PCR reads again in MiXCR, with one record for every CDR3 protein. The data show 400,000 or so distinct CDR3 sequences, approximately 14% seen once. Per the germline V gene, CDR1 is MDHEN and CDR2 is SYDVKM. Between the trimmed V and J ends, which lost 7 bases and 5 bases, there was a span of 14 bases. The CDR3 length is 13 residues.

The gene calls are TRBV28 and TRBJ2-5; D remains unclear. The specimen sequenced was blood. This clonotype was sampled from a woman aged 25 to 39 with Graves' ophthalmopathy. In nucleotides, the CDR3 is TGTGCCAGCATGGTTGTCGAGGAGGAGACCCAGTACTTC. Residues: CASMVVEEETQYF.